The T cell receptor (beta chain) under discussion was sequenced for a study of multiple sclerosis patients with progressive multifocal leukoencephalopathy. General study results and limits: Preferential TRBV-TRBJ pairings or common gene usage were not detected at PML. In most PML patients, TRB repertoires appeared less diverse by entropy.

V was pared by 5 bases and J by 5 bases, with 12 bases between. The CDR3 has 13 amino acids. Germline values: CDR1 SGHAT, CDR2 FQDESV (reference sequence). Time point described: more than five months of natalizumab therapy. Notes on this clone: What it binds is not known.

Each PCR contained spiked synthetic TR CDR3 controls spanning every V-J pairing. Measured with immunoSEQ multiplex PCR; TCRdb has only the in-frame clones, and not every one. The sample contains under 30,000 clones, around nine tenths of which appear only once. The sample in question was PBMCs, obtained from a patient treated with natalizumab. The TCR was taken from a human donor with multiple sclerosis. V and J are TRBV11-1 and TRBJ1-2; no definite D call. The CDR3 region is CASSPRAAYGYTF. The CDR3 bases are TGTGCCAGCAGCCCCCGGGCCGCGTATGGCTACACCTTC.